The 28 T cell receptor beta chains presented below share a single source sample, sequenced in a study of T cell changes during pregnancy in multiple sclerosis. Assay used: immunoSEQ multiplex PCR; TCRdb lists only in-frame clones, some missing. The table shows some 21,000 clones, with 85% to 90% occurring only once. The specimen was CD8+ T cells from peripheral blood mononuclear cells, collected in the second trimester of pregnancy. The receptor set was obtained from a female donor in good health, enrolled as a control in a pregnancy study.

The chain has TRBV6-5 and TRBJ1-4; D is unclear. CDR1 and CDR2 (germline): MNHEY, SVGAGI. Trimming shortened V by 0 bases and J by 10 bases, and 12 bases separated the two germline ends. The CDR3 has 14 amino acids. The CDR3 DNA follows: TGTGCCAGCAGTTACTCGATAGGCCGGGGAAAACTGTTTTTT. Translation gives CASSYSIGRGKLFF.

The V gene is TRBV6-1, the J gene TRBJ1-1; maybe TRBD1 (5 bases). V was trimmed by 5 bases and J by 9 bases, leaving 10 bases between them. This CDR3 spans 11 amino acids. The germline V gene encodes CDR1 MNHNS and CDR2 SASEGT. In DNA form, the CDR3 reads TGTGCCAGCAGTAGCCAGGGTAAAGCTTTCTTT. The encoded protein is CASSSQGKAFF.

This chain uses TRBV4-3 with TRBJ2-7, with no clear D. The length of the CDR3 is 13 residues. Germline values: CDR1 LGHNA, CDR2 YSLEER. V shed 4 bases and J shed 3 bases, with 10 bases lying between them. The CDR3 DNA reads TGCGCCAGCAGCCCGACACCTAACTACGAGCAGTACTTC. Protein: CASSPTPNYEQYF.

The chain recombines TRBV27 with TRBJ2-5; the match to TRBD2 covers 10 bases. The CDR3 is made up of 16 amino acids. The V gene's germline CDR1 is MNHEY and CDR2 SMNVEV (reference sequence). Trimming cost V 3 bases and J 5 bases; bases outside gene matches: 9. The CDR3 region has the DNA TGTGCCAGCAGTTTGGGTAGCGGGAGGTATGGGGAGACCCAGTACTTC. As protein: CASSLGSGRYGETQYF.

The rearrangement uses TRBV13 and TRBJ2-3; maybe TRBD1 (5 bases). Germline V gene lookup returns CDR1 PRHDT and CDR2 FYEKMQ (reference sequence). CDR3 length: 15 residues. V was pared by 5 bases and J by 2 bases, with 14 bases between. The CDR3, as DNA: TGTGCCAGCAGCAAAAGGGGTGGGATCACAGATACGCAGTATTTT. It encodes CASSKRGGITDTQYF.

CDR3 sequence: CASSFSDYEQYF. DNA for the CDR3: TGTGCCAGCAGTTTTAGTGATTACGAGCAGTACTTC. The J gene is TRBJ2-7, the V gene TRBV11-2; D is uncertain. Trimming cost V 6 bases and J 4 bases, with 10 bases left between them. The CDR3 has 12 residues. Germline V lookup: CDR1 SGHAT, CDR2 FQNNGV.

The genes are TRBV27 and TRBJ2-1, with 10 bases matching TRBD2. CDR3 length equals 14 residues. Germline V lookup: CDR1 MNHEY, CDR2 SMNVEV (reference sequence). Unmatched junction bases numbered 6, after V lost 4 bases and J lost 9 bases. DNA for the CDR3: TGTGCCAGCAGTTGGGGTAGCGGGAGGCGTGAGCAGTTCTTC. Translating gives CASSWGSGRREQFF.

This chain joins TRBV7-9 and TRBJ1-2, with TRBD1 matching over 7 bases. V trimming: 2 bases; J trimming: 3 bases; junction bases outside the gene matches: 6. There are 15 residues in the CDR3. Germline-derived CDR1 and CDR2 are SEHNR and FQNEAQ (reference sequence). The CDR3 nucleotides read TGTGCCAGCAGCTTAAACCCCCAGGGGGACTATGGCTACACCTTC. Translation gives CASSLNPQGDYGYTF.

The J gene is TRBJ2-5, the V gene TRBV29-1; D is perhaps TRBD2 (8 bases). This CDR3 comprises 15 residues. Per germline, CDR1 SQVTM and CDR2 ANQGSEA. The ends were cut back, 0 bases at V and 9 bases at J, with 20 bases in the middle. In nucleotides, the CDR3 is TGCAGCGTTGAAGATACAGGGGAGGGAGCGGGGGCCCAGTACTTC. Amino acid sequence: CSVEDTGEGAGAQYF.

This rearrangement joins TRBV2 to TRBJ2-3; TRBD2 agrees at 9 bases. V lost 1 base to trimming and J lost 0 bases; unmatched junction nucleotides: 11. The germline V gene encodes CDR1 SNHLY and CDR2 FYNNEI. CDR3 length equals 19 residues. CDR3 bases: TGTGCCAGCAGTGAAGAGCTAGCGGGGCAACTTCCTAGCACAGATACGCAGTATTTT. Translation: CASSEELAGQLPSTDTQYF.

The chain uses TRBV28 and TRBJ1-5; D not certain. The CDR3 runs 14 residues. Trimming cost V 3 bases and J 9 bases, with 15 bases left between them. Germline V gene sequence: CDR1 MDHEN, CDR2 SYDVKM. CDR3 DNA: TGTGCCAGCAGTTTCGGGCGGGGAATTTCGCCCCAGCATTTT. Translating it yields CASSFGRGISPQHF.

This clone was observed a single time. This rearrangement joins TRBV6-5 to TRBJ2-1, with D perhaps matching TRBD1 (6 bases). V gave up 4 bases and J gave up 10 bases, with 8 bases separating them. CDR1 and CDR2 from the germline V gene are MNHEY and SVGAGI. This CDR3 region has 11 residues. CDR3 region: CASSSQGEQFF. CDR3 sequence (DNA): TGTGCCAGCAGTTCCCAGGGGGAGCAGTTCTTC.

The chain recombines TRBV7-2 with TRBJ2-7; 8 bases are a match to TRBD1. V was pared by 4 bases and J by 4 bases, with 9 bases of the junction left unmatched. Germline CDR1 is SGHTA and CDR2 is FQGNSA. The CDR3 length is 15 residues. CDR3 residues: CASSSTDRAAYEQYF. DNA for the CDR3: TGTGCCAGCAGCTCAACGGACAGGGCAGCTTACGAGCAGTACTTC. Looking up the rest from reference TRBV7-2 and TRBJ2-7 gives the full variable domain: GAGVSQSPSNKVTEKGKDVELRCDPISGHTALYWYRQSLGQGLEFLIYFQGNSAPDKSGLPSDRFSAERTGGSVSTLTIQRTQQEDSAVYLCASSSTDRAAYEQYFGPGTRLTVT.

The chain has TRBV27 and TRBJ1-2; D unresolved. Germline V CDR1 and CDR2: MNHEY, SMNVEV (reference sequence). CDR3 length: 14 residues. Trimming cost V 3 bases and J 5 bases, with 13 bases left between them. The CDR3 DNA reads as TGTGCCAGCAGTTTGGCGGGCACCAAATATGGCTACACCTTC. Protein product: CASSLAGTKYGYTF.

This sequence joins TRBV19 and TRBJ1-6; TRBD1 might be the D (5 bases). V was trimmed by 9 bases and J by 7 bases, leaving 22 bases between them. The CDR3 runs 16 residues. Germline V lookup: CDR1 LNHDA, CDR2 SQIVND (reference sequence). CDR3: CASSISGSQGNSPLHF. In DNA, the CDR3 is TGTGCCAGCTCGATATCTGGGTCCCAGGGCAATTCACCCCTCCACTTT. The full variable domain, in which reference TRBV19 and TRBJ1-6 provide the parts outside the CDR3, is DGGITQSPKYLFRKEGQNVTLSCEQNLNHDAMYWYRQDPGQGLRLIYYSQIVNDFQKGDIAEGYSVSREKKESFPLTVTSAQKNPTAFYLCASSISGSQGNSPLHFGNGTRLTVT.

This chain connects TRBV4-1 to TRBJ2-3; TRBD2 might be the D (5 bases). Trimming took 0 bases from V and 3 from J, leaving 16 bases between them. Germline CDR1 reads MGHRA; CDR2 reads YSYEKL. The CDR3 sequence is 17 residues long. DNA of the CDR3: TGCGCCAGCAGCCAAGATACCTTTAACGGGGTAACAGATACGCAGTATTTT. Its translation is CASSQDTFNGVTDTQYF.

The chain recombines TRBV5-7 with TRBJ2-1, with 12 nucleotides matching TRBD2. TRBV5-7 is classed as an ORF, of uncertain function. The CDR3 runs to 18 residues. Trimming at V came to 0 bases and at J to 0 bases, leaving 4 bases not matched to a gene. The CDR3 nucleotides read TGTGCCAGCAGCTTGGGACTAGCGGGAGTCTTCTCCTACAATGAGCAGTTCTTC. Protein: CASSLGLAGVFSYNEQFF.

V and J are TRBV4-1 and TRBJ2-5; TRBD2 matches 14 bases. The CDR3 has 15 amino acids. The V gene's germline CDR1 is MGHRA and CDR2 YSYEKL. J lost 4 bases, V lost 3 bases, and 1 base had no gene match. The CDR3 nucleotides read TGCGCCAGCAGCCAGGGGACTAGCGGGAGAGAGACCCAGTACTTC. Its translation is CASSQGTSGRETQYF.

The chain employs TRBV5-1 and TRBJ1-2; 7 bases fit TRBD1. The CDR3 spans 14 residues. V gave up 4 bases and J gave up 2 bases; unmatched junction bases: 5. Germline CDR1 is SGHRS and CDR2 is YFSETQ. CDR3 nucleotides: TGCGCCAGCAGCCCGGACAGGCTAAACTATGGCTACACCTTC. Its protein product is CASSPDRLNYGYTF.

In its sample, this clone was seen a few times. The genes are TRBV13 and TRBJ2-7; TRBD1 matches 7 bases. Germline V gene lookup returns CDR1 PRHDT and CDR2 FYEKMQ (reference sequence). CDR3 length: 14 residues. V dropped 3 bases and J dropped 3; count of bases not matched to a gene: 5. The CDR3: CASSFEGGDYEQYF. For the CDR3, the DNA is TGTGCCAGCAGCTTCGAAGGGGGCGACTACGAGCAGTACTTC. The whole variable domain, filled in from reference TRBV13 and TRBJ2-7, reads AAGVIQSPRHLIKEKRETATLKCYPIPRHDTVYWYQQGPGQDPQFLISFYEKMQSDKGSIPDRFSAQQFSDYHSELNMSSLELGDSALYFCASSFEGGDYEQYFGPGTRLTVT.

The genes are TRBV10-1 and TRBJ1-3, with D perhaps matching TRBD1 (6 bases). Trimming left V 8 bases short and J 4 bases short, with 21 bases between. This CDR3 region has 16 residues. Germline CDR1 and CDR2: WNHNN and SYGVQD (reference sequence). CDR3 DNA: TGCGCCAGCCTAAACCGACAGGCTCAGAGGGGAAACACCATATATTTT. Its protein is CASLNRQAQRGNTIYF.

The chain employs TRBV27 and TRBJ2-7; D perhaps matches TRBD2 (6 bases). V lost 3 bases, J lost 7 bases, and 19 bases lay in between. The CDR3 runs to 15 residues. The germline gives CDR1 MNHEY, CDR2 SMNVEV (reference sequence). CDR3 protein: CASSFTVGGAAEQYF. CDR3 nucleotides: TGTGCCAGCAGTTTCACTGTGGGGGGAGCGGCTGAGCAGTACTTC.

The chain links TRBV25-1 to TRBJ2-7; 8 nucleotides match TRBD1. Germline values: CDR1 MGHDK, CDR2 SYGVNS. The CDR3 has 15 amino acids. The trim removed 7 bases at V and 4 bases at J, leaving 12 bases unmatched. CDR3 amino acids: CASTPPSDRAYEQYF. DNA for the CDR3: TGTGCCAGCACCCCCCCGTCGGACAGGGCTTACGAGCAGTACTTC.

The chain has TRBV7-6 and TRBJ1-2, with 8 positions matching TRBD1. Germline loops: CDR1 SGHVS, CDR2 FNYEAQ. The length of the CDR3 is 16 residues. J lost 7 bases, V lost 3 bases, and 13 bases had no gene match. The CDR3 nucleotides read TGTGCCAGCAGCTTTCCCTGGGAAGGACAGGGAGGTGGCTACACCTTC. Its protein is CASSFPWEGQGGGYTF.

The chain couples TRBV27 to TRBJ1-4, with TRBD1 identical over 7 bases. Looked up from germline, CDR1 is MNHEY and CDR2 is SMNVEV (reference sequence). This CDR3 is 16 amino acids long. The V and J ends lost 3 bases and 7 bases, in that order; junction bases with no gene match: 11. The DNA of the CDR3 is TGTGCCAGCAGTTTCACAGGGGTGAAGGGCGGTGAAAAACTGTTTTTT. Translated: CASSFTGVKGGEKLFF.

This clone was seen once. This sequence joins TRBV7-2 and TRBJ2-3, with 10 bases lining up with TRBD2. This CDR3 is built from 16 residues. CDR1 and CDR2 from the germline V gene are SGHTA and FQGNSA. V was pared by 5 bases and J by 2 bases, with 7 bases of the junction left unmatched. In DNA, the CDR3 is TGTGCCAGCAGCCAACATAGCGGGGGGTCCACAGATACGCAGTATTTT. The encoded protein is CASSQHSGGSTDTQYF. Together with reference TRBV7-2 and TRBJ2-3, the CDR3 gives the full variable domain: GAGVSQSPSNKVTEKGKDVELRCDPISGHTALYWYRQSLGQGLEFLIYFQGNSAPDKSGLPSDRFSAERTGGSVSTLTIQRTQQEDSAVYLCASSQHSGGSTDTQYFGPGTRLTVL.

The chain couples TRBV30 to TRBJ1-2, with TRBD1 identical over 10 bases. V was pared by 8 bases and J by 4 bases, with 10 bases of the junction left unmatched. Germline lookup yields CDR1 GTSNPN and CDR2 SVGIG (reference sequence). The CDR3 is 14 residues long. The CDR3, as DNA: TGTGCCGGGGGGACAGGGGTAACGGGCTATGGCTACACCTTC. This codes for CAGGTGVTGYGYTF. Looking up the rest from reference TRBV30 and TRBJ1-2 gives the full variable domain: SQTIHQWPATLVQPVGSPLSLECTVEGTSNPNLYWYRQAAGRGLQLLFYSVGIGQISSEVPQNLSASRPQDRQFILSSKKLLLSDSGFYLCAGGTGVTGYGYTFGSGTRLTVV.

The rearrangement links TRBV29-1 to TRBJ2-7, with TRBD1 as a possible D gene (6 bases). Trimming pared 7 bases from V and 2 bases from J, leaving 18 bases between. The length of the CDR3 is 14 residues. Germline lookup yields CDR1 SQVTM and CDR2 ANQGSEA. CDR3 loop: CSALTGQTPYEQYF. The CDR3 DNA is TGCAGCGCCCTCACGGGACAAACCCCCTACGAGCAGTACTTC.